This TCR beta chain was identified during a study of T cell responses to AZD1222 COVID-19 vaccine. Whole-study results and caveats: Recipients of AZD1222 seropositive at baseline numbered only 5 to 7.

This clone was seen more than once but under ten times. Its antigen is not known. Trimming took 5 bases from V and 4 from J, leaving 14 bases between them. Per the germline V gene, CDR1 is SEHNR and CDR2 is FQNEAQ (reference sequence). This CDR3 comprises 14 residues. The assay was immunoSEQ multiplex PCR, and TCRdb's table has in-frame clones only and misses some. The table includes 30,000 to 35,000 clones, 88% detected once. Sequenced here: peripheral blood, sampled 28 days after the second AZD1222 dose. The V gene is TRBV7-9, the J gene TRBJ2-5; D gene uncertain. The TCR originated in an adult who received the AZD1222 COVID-19 vaccine. CDR3 protein: CASSPTSRRETQYF. The CDR3 DNA sequence: TGTGCCAGCAGCCCCACATCCAGGAGAGAGACCCAGTACTTC.